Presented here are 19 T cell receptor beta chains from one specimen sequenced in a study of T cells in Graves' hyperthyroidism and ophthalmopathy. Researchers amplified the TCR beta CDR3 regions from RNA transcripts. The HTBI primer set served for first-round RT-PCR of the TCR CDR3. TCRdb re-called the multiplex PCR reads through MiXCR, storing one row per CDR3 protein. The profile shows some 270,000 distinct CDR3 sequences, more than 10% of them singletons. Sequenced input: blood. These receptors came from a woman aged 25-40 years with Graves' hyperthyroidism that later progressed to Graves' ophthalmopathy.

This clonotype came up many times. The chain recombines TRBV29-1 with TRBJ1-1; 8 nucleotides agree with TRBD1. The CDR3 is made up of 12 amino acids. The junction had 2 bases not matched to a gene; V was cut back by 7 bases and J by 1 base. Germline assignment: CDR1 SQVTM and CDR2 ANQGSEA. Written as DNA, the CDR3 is TGCAGCGCAGGACAGGGGAACACTGAAGCTTTCTTT. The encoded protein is CSAGQGNTEAFF.

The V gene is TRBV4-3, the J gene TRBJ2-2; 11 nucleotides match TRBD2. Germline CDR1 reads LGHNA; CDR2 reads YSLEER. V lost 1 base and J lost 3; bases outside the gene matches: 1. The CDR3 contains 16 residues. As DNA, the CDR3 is TGCGCCAGCAGCCAAGGACTAGCGGGATACACCGGGGAGCTGTTTTTT. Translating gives CASSQGLAGYTGELFF.

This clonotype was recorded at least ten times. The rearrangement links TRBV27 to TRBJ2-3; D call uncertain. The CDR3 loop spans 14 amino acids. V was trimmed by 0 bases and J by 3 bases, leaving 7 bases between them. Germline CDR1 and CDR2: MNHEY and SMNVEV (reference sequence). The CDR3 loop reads CASSLSSLTDTQYF. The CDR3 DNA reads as TGTGCCAGCAGTTTATCGTCGCTAACAGATACGCAGTATTTT.

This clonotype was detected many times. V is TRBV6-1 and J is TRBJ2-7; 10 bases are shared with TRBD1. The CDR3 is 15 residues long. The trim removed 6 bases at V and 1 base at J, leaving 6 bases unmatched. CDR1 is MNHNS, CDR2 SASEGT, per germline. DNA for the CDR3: TGTGCCAGCAGCACCGGGACAGGGGATTCCTACGAGCAGTACTTC. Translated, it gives CASSTGTGDSYEQYF.

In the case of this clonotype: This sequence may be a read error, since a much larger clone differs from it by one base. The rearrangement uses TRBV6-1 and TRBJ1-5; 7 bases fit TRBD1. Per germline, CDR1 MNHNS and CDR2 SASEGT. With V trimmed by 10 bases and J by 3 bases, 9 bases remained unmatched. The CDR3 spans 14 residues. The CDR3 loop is CATTETGYNQPQHF. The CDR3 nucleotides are TGTGCCACCACGGAGACAGGGTACAATCAGCCCCAGCATTTT.

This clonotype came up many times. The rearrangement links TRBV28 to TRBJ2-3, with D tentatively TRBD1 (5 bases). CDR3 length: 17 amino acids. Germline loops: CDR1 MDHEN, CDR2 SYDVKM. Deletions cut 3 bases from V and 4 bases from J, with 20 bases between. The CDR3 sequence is CASSFSEGVLLADTQYF. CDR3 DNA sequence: TGTGCCAGCAGTTTTTCGGAAGGGGTTCTCCTCGCAGATACGCAGTATTTT.

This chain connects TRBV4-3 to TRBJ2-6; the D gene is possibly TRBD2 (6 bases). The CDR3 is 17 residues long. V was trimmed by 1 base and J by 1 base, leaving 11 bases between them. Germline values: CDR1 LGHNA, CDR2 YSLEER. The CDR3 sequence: CASSQVLGGSGANVLTF. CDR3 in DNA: TGCGCCAGCAGCCAAGTACTGGGAGGTTCTGGGGCCAACGTCCTGACTTTC.

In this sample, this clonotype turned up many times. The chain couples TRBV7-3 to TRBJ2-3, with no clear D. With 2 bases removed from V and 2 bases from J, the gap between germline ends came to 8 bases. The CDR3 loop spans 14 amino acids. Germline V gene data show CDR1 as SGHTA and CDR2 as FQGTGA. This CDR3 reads CASSLGQFTDTQYF. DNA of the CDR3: TGTGCCAGCAGCTTAGGGCAATTCACAGATACGCAGTATTTT.

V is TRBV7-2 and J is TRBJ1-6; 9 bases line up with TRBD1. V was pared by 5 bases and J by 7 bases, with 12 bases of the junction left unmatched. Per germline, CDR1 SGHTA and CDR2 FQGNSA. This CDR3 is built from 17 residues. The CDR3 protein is CASSRPGTGSGNSPLHF. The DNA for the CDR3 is TGTGCCAGCAGCCGCCCAGGGACAGGGAGCGGAAATTCACCCCTCCACTTT.

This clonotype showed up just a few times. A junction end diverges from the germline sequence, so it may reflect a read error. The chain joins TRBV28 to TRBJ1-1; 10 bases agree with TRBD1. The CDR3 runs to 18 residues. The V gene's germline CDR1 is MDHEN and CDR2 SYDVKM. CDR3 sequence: CASNLFVGQGLFDTEAFF. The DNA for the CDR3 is TGTGCCAGCAATTTATTTGTGGGACAGGGGCTTTTTGACACTGAAGCTTTCTTT.

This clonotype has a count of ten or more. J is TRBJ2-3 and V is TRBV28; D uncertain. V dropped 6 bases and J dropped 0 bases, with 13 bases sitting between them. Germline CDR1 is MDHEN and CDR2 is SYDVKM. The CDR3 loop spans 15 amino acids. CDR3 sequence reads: CASSHIRASTDTQYF. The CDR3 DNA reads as TGTGCCAGCAGCCACATAAGAGCTAGCACAGATACGCAGTATTTT.

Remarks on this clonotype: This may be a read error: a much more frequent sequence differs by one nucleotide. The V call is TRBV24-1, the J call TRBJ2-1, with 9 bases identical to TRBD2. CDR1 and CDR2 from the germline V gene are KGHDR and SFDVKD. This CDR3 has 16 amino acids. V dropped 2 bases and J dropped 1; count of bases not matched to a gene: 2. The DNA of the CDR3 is TGTGCCACCAGTGATTCCACTAGCGGGTCCTACAATGAGCAGTTCTTC. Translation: CATSDSTSGSYNEQFF.

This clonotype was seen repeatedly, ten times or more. In DNA form, the CDR3 reads TGTGCCAGCAGCAAGGACTGGGATCAGCCCCAGCATTTT. It is translated as CASSKDWDQPQHF. This chain connects TRBV5-5 to TRBJ1-5; D remains ambiguous. The CDR3 sequence is 13 residues long. Trimming left V 4 bases short and J 5 bases short, with 10 bases between. Germline V gives CDR1 SGHKS, CDR2 YYEKEE (reference sequence).

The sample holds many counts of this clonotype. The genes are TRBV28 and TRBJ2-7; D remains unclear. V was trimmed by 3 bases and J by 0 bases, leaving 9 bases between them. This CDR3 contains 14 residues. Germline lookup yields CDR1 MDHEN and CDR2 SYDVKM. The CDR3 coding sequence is TGTGCCAGCAGTTTTTTAGTCAGCTCCTACGAGCAGTACTTC. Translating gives CASSFLVSSYEQYF.

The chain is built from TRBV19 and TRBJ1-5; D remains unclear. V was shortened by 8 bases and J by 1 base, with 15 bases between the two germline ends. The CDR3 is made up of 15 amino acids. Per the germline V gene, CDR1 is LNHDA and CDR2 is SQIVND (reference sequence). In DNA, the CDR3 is TGTGCCAGTGGACCACCCCGGACCAGCAATCAGCCCCAGCATTTT. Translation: CASGPPRTSNQPQHF.

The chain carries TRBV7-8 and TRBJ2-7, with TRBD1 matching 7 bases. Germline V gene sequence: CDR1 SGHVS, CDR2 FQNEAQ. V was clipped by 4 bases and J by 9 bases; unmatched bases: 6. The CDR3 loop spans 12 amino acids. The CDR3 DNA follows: TGTGCCAGCAGCTCCGGACAGGTCTCGCAGTACTTC. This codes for CASSSGQVSQYF.

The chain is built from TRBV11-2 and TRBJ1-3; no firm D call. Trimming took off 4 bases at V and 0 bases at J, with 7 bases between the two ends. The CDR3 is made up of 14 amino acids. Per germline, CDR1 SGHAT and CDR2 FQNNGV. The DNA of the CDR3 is TGTGCCAGCAGCTCAATAAACTCTGGAAACACCATATATTTT. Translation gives CASSSINSGNTIYF.

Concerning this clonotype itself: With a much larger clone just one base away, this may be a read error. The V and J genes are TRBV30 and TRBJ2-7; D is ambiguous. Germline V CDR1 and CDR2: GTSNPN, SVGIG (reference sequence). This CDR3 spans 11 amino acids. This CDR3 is CARSDVYEQYF. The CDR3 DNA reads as TGTGCCCGGAGTGACGTCTACGAGCAGTACTTC.

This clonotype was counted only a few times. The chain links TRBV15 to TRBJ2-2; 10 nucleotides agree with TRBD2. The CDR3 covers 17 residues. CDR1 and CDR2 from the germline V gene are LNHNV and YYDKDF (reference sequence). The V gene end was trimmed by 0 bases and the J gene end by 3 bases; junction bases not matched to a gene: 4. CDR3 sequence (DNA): TGTGCCACCAGCAGAGATAAACTAGCGGGATACACCGGGGAGCTGTTTTTT. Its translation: CATSRDKLAGYTGELFF.